The rows below give T cell receptor beta chains drawn from one sample of a study of cytomegalovirus exposure and HLA in healthy donors. Data came from immunoSEQ multiplex PCR; TCRdb stores just in-frame clones and leaves some out. The sample lists roughly 120,000 clones; about four fifths were seen once. Sequenced material: PBMCs. These receptors originate from a male donor in good health and CMV-seropositive. Each CDR3 is given with its conserved first and last residue. The order of the fields is V gene, J gene, D gene, clone size, CDR3 DNA, CDR3 protein. A D gene is named only where the DNA matches it firmly. Clone size is given for some rows only: seen once, a few or many times, or a class if the clone is expanded.

>TRBV19|TRBJ1-5|TRBD1|once
TGTGCCAGTACCCTCCAGGGGGCAGGTCAGCCCCAGCATTTT
CASTLQGAGQPQHF
>TRBV5-1|TRBJ2-7|-|-
TGCGCCAGCAGCCCCGTTAGCGGTTCCTACGAGCAGTACTTC
CASSPVSGSYEQYF
>TRBV18|TRBJ2-3|-|-
TGTGCCAGCTCTTCCAGGGGTGACGGCACAGATACGCAGTATTTT
CASSSRGDGTDTQYF
>TRBV9|TRBJ2-7|-|-
TGTGCCAGCAGCGGTAGGGGCGAGCAGTACTTC
CASSGRGEQYF
>TRBV28|TRBJ2-1|-|-
TGTGCCAGCAGTTTGACTCTGACCCCGGCGGATTACAATGAGCAGTTCTTC
CASSLTLTPADYNEQFF
>TRBV4-3|TRBJ2-2|TRBD2|-
TGCGCCAGCAGCCCAACTAGCGGGATGGCCGAGCTGTTTTTT
CASSPTSGMAELFF
>TRBV2|TRBJ1-1|-|-
TGTGCCAGGACTCTGGGGGCCCTTAGGACTGAAGCTTTCTTT
CARTLGALRTEAFF
>TRBV27|TRBJ2-1|TRBD2|once
TGTGCCAGCAGTCCAACTAGCGGGAGTTGGAATGAGCAGTTCTTC
CASSPTSGSWNEQFF
>TRBV7-9|TRBJ2-7|TRBD1|-
TGTGCCAGCAGCGGTGGACAGGCATCCTCCTACGAGCAGTACTTC
CASSGGQASSYEQYF
>TRBV29-1|TRBJ1-1|-|-
TGCAGCGTGGCCCGAGGGGGGGACACTGAAGCTTTCTTT
CSVARGGDTEAFF
>TRBV6-1|TRBJ2-1|-|-
TGTGCCAGCAGTGAGGAAGTAGCCAACAATGAGCAGTTCTTC
CASSEEVANNEQFF
>TRBV7-9|TRBJ2-6|TRBD1|-
TGTGCCAGCAGCTCCCGGACAGGGGGCTCTGGGGCCAACGTCCTGACTTTC
CASSSRTGGSGANVLTF
>TRBV6-1|TRBJ2-5|TRBD2|-
TGTGCCAGCAGCGGGACTAGCGGGGCCCGAGGGACCCAGTACTTC
CASSGTSGARGTQYF
>TRBV5-6|TRBJ2-3|-|-
TGTGCCAGCAGCCTTGGGGGGTCCATCACAGATACGCAGTATTTT
CASSLGGSITDTQYF
>TRBV9|TRBJ2-2|-|-
TGTGCCAGCAGCGTATCCCCGTTTTCCACCGGGGAGCTGTTTTTT
CASSVSPFSTGELFF
>TRBV27|TRBJ2-3|-|-
TGTGCCAGCACCCCGAGGGTGGCCAGCCTGAGATACACAGATACGCAGTATTTT
CASTPRVASLRYTDTQYF
>TRBV19|TRBJ2-7|TRBD2|-
TGTGCCAGTAGTATAGCCTCCACGACTAGCCACGAGCAGTACTTC
CASSIASTTSHEQYF
>TRBV7-9|TRBJ2-2|TRBD2|-
TGTGCCAGCACCCCACTAGCGGGAGAAAGGGAGCTGTTTTTT
CASTPLAGERELFF
>TRBV2|TRBJ2-1|TRBD2|-
TGTGCCAGCAGCCTTTATCTGCCGGGACTAGTATACAATGAGCAGTTCTTC
CASSLYLPGLVYNEQFF
>TRBV9|TRBJ2-7|TRBD2|-
TGTGCCAGCAGCGCGACTAGCGATAGGGGCGAGCAGTACTTC
CASSATSDRGEQYF
>TRBV7-2|TRBJ1-4|-|-
TGTGCCAGCAGCGAACAGTTACCTCACGAAAAACTGTTTTTT
CASSEQLPHEKLFF
>TRBV9|TRBJ2-1|TRBD2|few
TGTGCCAGCAGCCCACGTAGCGGGAGCGGCAATGAGCAGTTCTTC
CASSPRSGSGNEQFF